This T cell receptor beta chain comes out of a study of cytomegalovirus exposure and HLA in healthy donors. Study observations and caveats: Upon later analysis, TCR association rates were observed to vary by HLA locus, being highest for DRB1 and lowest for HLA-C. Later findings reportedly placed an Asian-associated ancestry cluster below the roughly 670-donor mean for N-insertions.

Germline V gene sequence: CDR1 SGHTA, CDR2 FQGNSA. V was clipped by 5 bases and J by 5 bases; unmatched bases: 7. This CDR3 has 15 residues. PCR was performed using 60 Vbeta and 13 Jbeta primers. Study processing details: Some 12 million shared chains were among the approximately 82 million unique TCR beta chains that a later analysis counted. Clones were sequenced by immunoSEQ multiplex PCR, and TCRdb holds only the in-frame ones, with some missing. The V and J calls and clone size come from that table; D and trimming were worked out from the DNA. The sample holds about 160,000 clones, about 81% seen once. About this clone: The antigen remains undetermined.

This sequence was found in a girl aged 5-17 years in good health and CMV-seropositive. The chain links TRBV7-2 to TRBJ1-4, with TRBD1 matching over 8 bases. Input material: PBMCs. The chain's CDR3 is CASSPGTGQNEKLFF. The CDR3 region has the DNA TGTGCCAGCAGCCCCGGGACAGGACAGAATGAAAAACTGTTTTTT.